This record covers a single T cell receptor beta chain. Its antigen is unidentified. The data belong to a study of beta chain features in type 1 diabetes. Study-wide background: The number of sorted cells examined across all samples was some 98,000,000. General study points: Shortening of TCRB CDR3s, moderate but significant, appeared in all four CD4+ subsets of Type 1 diabetes patients.

All of the isolated RNA was reverse transcribed, so expressed TCRB transcripts were sequenced. TCRdb's copy holds only in-frame clones and misses some; the assay was immunoSEQ multiplex PCR. The sample yields roughly 160,000 clones, under 9.5% seen once. The receptor was isolated from a man aged 18-30 years with type 1 diabetes. Sequences were obtained from central memory CD4+ T cells from blood.

As DNA, the CDR3 is TGTGCCAGCAAAAGAGGAGGGCGGGAATCCTACAATGAGCAGTTCTTC. Its translation is CASKRGGRESYNEQFF. This sequence joins TRBV11-2 and TRBJ2-1; D is possibly TRBD2 (6 bases). V was cut by 7 bases and J by 1 base, with 17 bases left in between. The CDR3 loop spans 16 amino acids. The V gene's germline CDR1 is SGHAT and CDR2 FQNNGV.